This record covers a single TCR beta chain. A read error may account for a junction end that differs from germline. The record originates from a study of T cells in Graves' hyperthyroidism and ophthalmopathy. Graves' hyperthyroidism without ophthalmopathy progression within 18 months was termed stable. Diagnosis rested on symptoms, serum thyroxine and TRAb, thyroid ultrasound, and orbital computed tomography. 8.5 to 10 ml of fresh peripheral blood supplied the PBMCs. Researchers took RNA transcripts and amplified the TCR beta CDR3 regions from them. First-round RT-PCR targeting the TCR CDR3 was performed with the HTBI primer set. MiXCR was run by TCRdb on the multiplex PCR reads, yielding one entry per CDR3 protein. The sample yields approximately 420,000 distinct CDR3 sequences, 14% to 15% seen once. The receptor was isolated from a woman aged 25-40 years with Graves' hyperthyroidism. Sequenced input: blood.

CDR3 in amino acids: CAGSLRGWDNEQFF. As DNA, the CDR3 is TGTGCCGGCAGTTTGAGGGGATGGGACAATGAGCAGTTCTTC. The chain combines TRBV6-1 with TRBJ2-1; perhaps D is TRBD1 or TRBD2 (5 bases each). The CDR3 runs 14 residues. Per germline, CDR1 MNHNS and CDR2 SASEGT.